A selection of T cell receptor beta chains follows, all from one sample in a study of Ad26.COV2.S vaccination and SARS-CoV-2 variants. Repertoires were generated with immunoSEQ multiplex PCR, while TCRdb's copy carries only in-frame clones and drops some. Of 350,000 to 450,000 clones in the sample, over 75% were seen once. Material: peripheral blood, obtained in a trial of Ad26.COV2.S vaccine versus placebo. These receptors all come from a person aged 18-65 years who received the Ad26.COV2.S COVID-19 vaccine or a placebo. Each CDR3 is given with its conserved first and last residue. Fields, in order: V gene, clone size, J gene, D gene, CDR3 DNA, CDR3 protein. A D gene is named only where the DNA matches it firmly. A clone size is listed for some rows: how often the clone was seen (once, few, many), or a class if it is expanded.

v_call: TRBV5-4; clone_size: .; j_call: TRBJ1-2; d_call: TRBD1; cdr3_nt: TGTGCCAGCAGCTTACGAGGGGGCGAGTTTGGCTACACCTTC; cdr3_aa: CASSLRGGEFGYTF
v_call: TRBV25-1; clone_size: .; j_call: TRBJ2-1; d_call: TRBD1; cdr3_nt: TGTGCCAGCAACCCCTCGGGACAGGGTTACAATGAGCAGTTCTTC; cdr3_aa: CASNPSGQGYNEQFF
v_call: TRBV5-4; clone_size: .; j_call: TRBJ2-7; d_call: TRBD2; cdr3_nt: TGTGCCAGCAGCGCGACCGGGGGGGTCCCCTACGAGCAGTACTTC; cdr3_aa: CASSATGGVPYEQYF
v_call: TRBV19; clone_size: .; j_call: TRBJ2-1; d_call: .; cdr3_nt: TGTGCCAGTAGTATAGCTAGGGAGCAGTTCTTC; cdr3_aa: CASSIAREQFF
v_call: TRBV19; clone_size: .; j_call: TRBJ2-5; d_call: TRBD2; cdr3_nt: TGTGCCAGTAGTATGAGGACGGGGGGGAACCAAGAGACCCAGTACTTC; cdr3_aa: CASSMRTGGNQETQYF
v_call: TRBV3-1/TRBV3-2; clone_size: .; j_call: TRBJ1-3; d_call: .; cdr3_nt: TGTGCCAGCAGCCAAGCTTGGGAGGGAGGTGGAAACACCATATATTTT; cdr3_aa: CASSQAWEGGGNTIYF
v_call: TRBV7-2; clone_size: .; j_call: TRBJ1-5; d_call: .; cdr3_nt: TGTGCCAGCAGCTCCATTGTAGGTAGCAATCAGCCCCAGCATTTT; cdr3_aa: CASSSIVGSNQPQHF
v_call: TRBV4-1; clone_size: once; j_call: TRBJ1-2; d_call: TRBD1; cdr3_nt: TGCGCCAGCAGCCTCCCGGGACAGGGAAACTATGGCTACACCTTC; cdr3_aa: CASSLPGQGNYGYTF
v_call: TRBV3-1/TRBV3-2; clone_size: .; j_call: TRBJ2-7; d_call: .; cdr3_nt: TGTGCCAGCAGCCAAGATGTAGTTGGTAGCTCCTACGAGCAGTACTTC; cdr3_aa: CASSQDVVGSSYEQYF
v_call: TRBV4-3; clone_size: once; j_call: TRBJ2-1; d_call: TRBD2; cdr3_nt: TGCGCCAGCAGCCTATCGGGGGGGCGGGACAATGAGCAGTTCTTC; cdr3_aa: CASSLSGGRDNEQFF
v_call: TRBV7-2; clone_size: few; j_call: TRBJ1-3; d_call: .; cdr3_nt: TGTGCCAGCAGCTTAGAGGCAGGCCGCTCTGGAAACACCATATATTTT; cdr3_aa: CASSLEAGRSGNTIYF
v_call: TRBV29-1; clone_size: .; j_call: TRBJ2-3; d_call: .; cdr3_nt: TGCAGCGTTGCAGCCAGGAGGAGCACAGATACGCAGTATTTT; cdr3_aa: CSVAARRSTDTQYF
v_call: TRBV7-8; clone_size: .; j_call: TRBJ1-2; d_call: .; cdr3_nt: TGTGCCAGCAGCCTAGATCGGGGGGCAGGCTACACCTTC; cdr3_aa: CASSLDRGAGYTF
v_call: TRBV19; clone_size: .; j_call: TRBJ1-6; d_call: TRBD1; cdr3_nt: TGTGCCAGTAGTCTCGGACAGGGCTTGATTAATTCACCCCTCCACTTT; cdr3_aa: CASSLGQGLINSPLHF
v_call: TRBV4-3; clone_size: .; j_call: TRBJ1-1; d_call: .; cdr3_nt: TGCGCCAGCAGCCAAGAGAAGGGGAACACTGAAGCTTTCTTT; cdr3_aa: CASSQEKGNTEAFF
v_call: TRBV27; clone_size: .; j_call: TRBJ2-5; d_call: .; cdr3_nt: TGTGCCAGCAGTTGGGGCAGCGCGCGTCAAGAGACCCAGTACTTC; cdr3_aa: CASSWGSARQETQYF
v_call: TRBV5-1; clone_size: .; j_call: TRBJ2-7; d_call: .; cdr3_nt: TGCGCCAGCAGCTTGGCAGGGGACGAGCAGTACTTC; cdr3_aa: CASSLAGDEQYF
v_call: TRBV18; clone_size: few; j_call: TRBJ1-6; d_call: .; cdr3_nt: TGTGCCAGCTCAGAACAGGGTAATTCACCCCTCCACTTT; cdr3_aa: CASSEQGNSPLHF
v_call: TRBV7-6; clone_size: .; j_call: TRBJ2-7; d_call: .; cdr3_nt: TGTGCCAGCGGGCATTCTACCTACGAGCAGTACTTC; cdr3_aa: CASGHSTYEQYF
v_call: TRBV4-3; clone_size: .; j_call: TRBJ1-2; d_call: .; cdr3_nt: TGCGCCAGCAGCCAAGATTTGGGGGGATACTATGGCTACACCTTC; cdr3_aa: CASSQDLGGYYGYTF
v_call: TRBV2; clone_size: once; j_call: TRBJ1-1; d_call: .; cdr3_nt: TGTGCCAGCAGTGAAGCAAGGGCAGAGGAAGCTTTCTTT; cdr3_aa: CASSEARAEEAFF
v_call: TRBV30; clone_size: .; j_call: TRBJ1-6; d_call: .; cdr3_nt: TGTGCCTGGAGTGTAGGGACGGTAGGGCATTCACCCCTCCACTTT; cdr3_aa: CAWSVGTVGHSPLHF